A single sample is the source of the 11 T cell receptor beta chains below, sequenced in a study of vaccination and CD4 T cells after COVID-19. The treatment was: approximately nine-day PBMC culture with coronavirus spike peptide pools or control peptides (ViraFEST assay). The assay that was used to sequence DNA from cultured CD4+ T cells was the Oncomine TCR Beta short-read assay. One entry per CDR3 protein, called by TCRdb with MiXCR from the PCR reads. There are roughly 16,000 distinct CDR3 sequences in the sample; 40% to 55% occur only once, and 12% lies in the top ten. The antigens of these receptors remain unknown. Sequencing used CD4+ T cells from blood, cultured in vitro. The source of these receptors is a human donor who had recovered from COVID-19.

This chain links TRBV6-2 or TRBV6-3 with TRBJ2-1; D gene ambiguous. V dropped 8 bases and J dropped 8 bases, with 22 bases sitting between them. The V gene's germline CDR1 is MNHEY and CDR2 SVGEGT. The CDR3 is 15 amino acids. The CDR3 coding sequence is TGTGCCAGCGGACCGGGCTCCGTGGGCCGTCATGAGCAGTTCTTC. Translation gives CASGPGSVGRHEQFF.

DNA for the CDR3: TGTGCCAGCAATGATCCAGGAGGCTATGGCTACACCTTC. This codes for CASNDPGGYGYTF. The rearrangement joins TRBV2 to TRBJ1-2; D is undetermined. Germline-derived CDR1 and CDR2 are SNHLY and FYNNEI. V shed 7 bases and J shed 4 bases, with 13 bases lying between them. CDR3 length equals 13 residues.

The V gene is TRBV6-2 or TRBV6-3, the J gene TRBJ1-1; 7 nucleotides match TRBD1. The germline V gene encodes CDR1 MNHEY and CDR2 SVGEGT. J was trimmed by 1 base and V by 0 bases; bases with no gene match: 5. There are 16 residues in the CDR3. The CDR3 spells CASSYSRTGANTEAFF. The DNA for the CDR3 is TGTGCCAGCAGTTACTCCAGGACAGGAGCGAACACTGAAGCTTTCTTT.

The chain joins TRBV28 to TRBJ2-5, with D possibly being TRBD2 (6 bases). Germline CDR1 and CDR2: MDHEN and SYDVKM. V was clipped by 5 bases and J by 0 bases, with 13 bases between them. The CDR3 runs 15 residues. CDR3: CASSEPGTDQETQYF. The DNA of the CDR3 is TGTGCCAGCAGTGAGCCCGGGACTGACCAAGAGACCCAGTACTTC.

This clonotype has just a few counts. The rearrangement uses TRBV24-1 and TRBJ2-3; 8 bases fit TRBD1. From germline, CDR1 is KGHDR and CDR2 SFDVKD. V was pared by 3 bases and J by 1 base, with 8 bases of the junction left unmatched. The CDR3 has 17 amino acids. This CDR3 is CATSDGTGGEGTDTQYF. The DNA of the CDR3 is TGTGCCACCAGTGATGGTACAGGGGGTGAAGGCACAGATACGCAGTATTTT.

CDR3 in DNA: TGTGCCAGTCGATCACTCAGCGGGTCGAGCTCTGGAAACACCATATATTTT. The encoded protein is CASRSLSGSSSGNTIYF. The chain combines TRBV19 with TRBJ1-3, with no clear D. Trimming stripped 8 bases from V and 0 bases from J, with 20 bases between. The germline V gene encodes CDR1 LNHDA and CDR2 SQIVND (reference sequence). The CDR3 loop spans 17 amino acids. The variable domain in full, completed from reference TRBV19 and TRBJ1-3, reads DGGITQSPKYLFRKEGQNVTLSCEQNLNHDAMYWYRQDPGQGLRLIYYSQIVNDFQKGDIAEGYSVSREKKESFPLTVTSAQKNPTAFYLCASRSLSGSSSGNTIYFGEGSWLTVV.

The gene calls are TRBV5-5 and TRBJ2-5, with 12 bases lining up with TRBD2. The trim removed 1 base at V and 4 bases at J, leaving 5 bases unmatched. Germline V lookup: CDR1 SGHKS, CDR2 YYEKEE (reference sequence). The CDR3 sequence is 16 residues long. The CDR3 region has the DNA TGTGCCAGCAGCTTGTTGGCTAGCGGGGGGGCAGAGACCCAGTACTTC. Protein product: CASSLLASGGAETQYF.

The V and J genes are TRBV20-1 and TRBJ1-2, with D tentatively TRBD1 (5 bases). Trimming stripped 2 bases from V and 3 bases from J, with 19 bases between. Looked up from germline, CDR1 is DFQATT and CDR2 is SNEGSKA (reference sequence). The CDR3 is 16 amino acids. CDR3 DNA: TGCAGTGCTAGAAAGGCGCTCGGGACTGAGGACTATGGCTACACCTTC. This codes for CSARKALGTEDYGYTF.

This clonotype appeared a few times. At one of its ends the junction is not consistent with the germline gene, which may arise from a read error. The rearrangement links TRBV7-7 to TRBJ1-1; weak D call: TRBD1 (6 bases). Germline assignment: CDR1 SSHAT and CDR2 FNYEAQ (reference sequence). This CDR3 region has 13 residues. For the CDR3, the DNA is TGTGCTAGCAGCTTAGAACAGGGCACTGAAGCTTTCTTT. Protein product: CASSLEQGTEAFF.

This clonotype was seen once. The rearrangement links TRBV4-1 to TRBJ1-6; TRBD1 agrees at 10 bases. Germline CDR1 and CDR2: MGHRA and YSYEKL. After removal of 0 bases from V and 9 bases from J, the junction contained 5 bases not matched to a gene. The CDR3 consists of 16 residues. The CDR3 bases are TGCGCCAGCAGCCAAGATGTCGGACAGGGGGTTTCACCCCTCCACTTT. The encoded protein is CASSQDVGQGVSPLHF.

This clonotype came up a few times. The chain employs TRBV2 and TRBJ2-2, with 9 bases that match TRBD1. This CDR3 is 14 amino acids long. The V gene end was trimmed by 7 bases and the J gene end by 5 bases; junction bases not matched to a gene: 5. Per the germline V gene, CDR1 is SNHLY and CDR2 is FYNNEI. The CDR3 is CASIGTGWTGELFF. CDR3 DNA sequence: TGTGCCAGCATCGGGACAGGGTGGACCGGGGAGCTGTTTTTT.